Below, 24 T cell receptor beta chains from the same sample are listed, as sequenced in a study of OX40 agonist ivuxolimab in advanced cancers. Only in-frame clones appear in the TCRdb table, and some are missing; sequencing was by immunoSEQ multiplex PCR. The table lists tens of thousands of clones, over 75% of them singletons. The specimen was CD4+ or CD8+ T cells sorted from blood, collected in a trial of the OX40 agonist ivuxolimab. These receptors originate from an adult with an advanced solid tumor such as melanoma, head and neck, liver or kidney cancer.

The chain links TRBV21-1 to TRBJ2-7; the D call of TRBD2 is as the table states it, not checked on the DNA. TRBV21-1 is a recognized pseudogene. This CDR3 region has 15 residues. CDR3 residues: CASSKGRTPSYEQYF. DNA for the CDR3: TGTGCCAGCAGCAAGGGGAGGACTCCTAGCTACGAGCAGTACTTC.

This clone has just a few counts. This chain joins TRBV2 and TRBJ1-1; D remains ambiguous. Germline-derived CDR1 and CDR2 are SNHLY and FYNNEI. V was clipped by 4 bases and J by 1 base, with 10 bases between them. CDR3 length equals 14 residues. The CDR3 coding sequence is TGTGCCAGCAGTGTAACGACTCCGAACACTGAAGCTTTCTTT. This gives the protein CASSVTTPNTEAFF.

The genes are TRBV28 and TRBJ2-5; D gene uncertain. This CDR3 is 14 amino acids long. V lost 2 bases and J 2 bases, leaving 9 bases between the germline ends. Per germline, CDR1 MDHEN and CDR2 SYDVKM. This CDR3 is CASSLIQTQETQYF. The DNA of the CDR3 is TGTGCCAGCAGTTTAATCCAGACACAAGAGACCCAGTACTTC.

The chain couples TRBV2 to TRBJ2-5, with 9 bases that match TRBD1. V was clipped by 6 bases and J by 2 bases; unmatched bases: 10. CDR1 is SNHLY, CDR2 FYNNEI, per germline. This CDR3 is built from 16 residues. The CDR3 DNA follows: TGTGCCAGCAGCACGCCGGGACAGGGCGTACAAGAGACCCAGTACTTC. Translation gives CASSTPGQGVQETQYF.

The chain links TRBV18 to TRBJ2-3; D uncertain. CDR1 is KGHSH, CDR2 LQKENI, per germline. Trimming pared 3 bases from V and 2 bases from J, leaving 3 bases between. This CDR3 contains 12 residues. CDR3 DNA sequence: TGTGCCAGCTCACCTTACACAGATACGCAGTATTTT. This gives the protein CASSPYTDTQYF. The whole variable domain, remainder taken from reference TRBV18 and TRBJ2-3, is NAGVMQNPRHLVRRRGQEARLRCSPMKGHSHVYWYRQLPEEGLKFMVYLQKENIIDESGMPKERFSAEFPKEGPSILRIQQVVRGDSAAYFCASSPYTDTQYFGPGTRLTVL.

V and J are TRBV30 and TRBJ1-2, with a possible D match to TRBD1 (5 bases). The CDR3 has 16 amino acids. Germline CDR1 and CDR2: GTSNPN and SVGIG (reference sequence). The ends were cut back, 5 bases at V and 0 bases at J, with 19 bases in the middle. In DNA, the CDR3 is TGTGCCTGGGAACAAAAAACGGGGGGGACTAACTATGGCTACACCTTC. This encodes CAWEQKTGGTNYGYTF.

The chain has TRBV6-5 and TRBJ2-5, with 12 bases matching TRBD2. J was trimmed by 3 bases and V by 6 bases; bases with no gene match: 2. Germline V CDR1 and CDR2: MNHEY, SVGAGI. This CDR3 region has 14 residues. The DNA for the CDR3 is TGTGCCAGCAGGTGGACTAGCGGGGAAGAGACCCAGTACTTC. This translates into CASRWTSGEETQYF.

This clone has a handful of counts. V gene TRBV10-3 combines with J gene TRBJ1-5; 11 positions match TRBD1. CDR3 size: 16 residues. Germline lookup yields CDR1 ENHRY and CDR2 SYGVKD. V lost 5 bases and J lost 1; bases outside the gene matches: 4. DNA for the CDR3: TGTGCCATCAGTAGGACAGGGGGCGAAAGCAATCAGCCCCAGCATTTT. It specifies CAISRTGGESNQPQHF.

This chain joins TRBV18 and TRBJ2-1; 10 nucleotides match TRBD2. The trim removed 1 base at V and 6 bases at J, leaving 3 bases unmatched. The CDR3 covers 15 residues. Looked up from germline, CDR1 is KGHSH and CDR2 is LQKENI. CDR3 region: CASSPLGLASNEQFF. The DNA for the CDR3 is TGTGCCAGCTCACCACTGGGACTAGCGTCCAATGAGCAGTTCTTC.

The chain carries TRBV12-2 and TRBJ2-2. TRBV12-2 is a listed pseudogene. The CDR3 is 18 residues long. This CDR3 reads CASRLELPLWGCTGELFF. CDR3 coding DNA: TGTGCAAGTCGCTTAGAACTACCGCTCTGGGGGTGCACCGGGGAGCTGTTTTTT.

J is TRBJ2-1 and V is TRBV9, with a tentative D call TRBD1 (7 bases). The ends were cut back, 0 bases at V and 8 bases at J, with 12 bases in the middle. The CDR3 loop spans 14 amino acids. Germline V lookup: CDR1 SGDLS, CDR2 YYNGEE. The CDR3 DNA reads as TGTGCCAGCAGCGTAGGTGTCAGGGGGGATGAGCAGTTCTTC. This sequence encodes CASSVGVRGDEQFF.

V usage is TRBV10-2 and J usage is TRBJ2-1; 9 bases agree with TRBD2. The length of the CDR3 is 16 residues. Germline V gene lookup returns CDR1 WSHSY and CDR2 SAAADI. Trimming took 0 bases from V and 7 from J; bases not matched to a gene: 7. DNA of the CDR3: TGCGCCAGCAGTGAGTCGGGCGGGGGGGCGGAAAATGAGCAGTTCTTC. It yields the protein CASSESGGGAENEQFF.

The chain uses TRBV4-1 and TRBJ2-1; the match to TRBD2 covers 11 bases. CDR3 size: 16 residues. The germline gives CDR1 MGHRA, CDR2 YSYEKL. J was trimmed by 6 bases and V by 5 bases; bases with no gene match: 9. The CDR3 loop is CASSTTSGGGTNEQFF. For the CDR3, the DNA is TGCGCCAGCAGCACCACTAGCGGGGGCGGGACCAATGAGCAGTTCTTC.

V usage is TRBV30 and J usage is TRBJ2-1, with D perhaps TRBD2 (5 bases). This CDR3 spans 12 amino acids. Germline V gives CDR1 GTSNPN, CDR2 SVGIG (reference sequence). The germline V and J ends were trimmed by 1 base and 12 bases, with 13 bases remaining between them. The CDR3 coding sequence is TGTGCCTGGAGTGATATTAGCGCGGGGCAGTTCTTC. Translating it yields CAWSDISAGQFF.

This clone was seen at least ten times. Other nucleotide sequences in the sample specify the same CDR3. The V call is TRBV9, the J call TRBJ2-3; 8 bases match TRBD1. Germline V lookup: CDR1 SGDLS, CDR2 YYNGEE. CDR3 size: 15 residues. V shed 4 bases and J 2 bases; nucleotides not matched to a gene: 6. The CDR3 DNA is TGTGCCAGCAGCTTCGGACAGGGAGCCACAGATACGCAGTATTTT. This sequence encodes CASSFGQGATDTQYF.

This clone was recorded only once. The chain recombines TRBV6-5 with TRBJ1-5; D is ambiguous. Germline V gene lookup returns CDR1 MNHEY and CDR2 SVGAGI. The CDR3 extends over 15 amino acids. Trimming shortened V by 0 bases and J by 2 bases, and 8 bases separated the two germline ends. The CDR3 DNA reads as TGTGCCAGCAGTTACTCGATGCCAGGCAATCAGCCCCAGCATTTT. Its protein is CASSYSMPGNQPQHF.

This clone has just one count. The chain recombines TRBV5-1 with TRBJ2-3; no clear D. The V and J ends lost 6 bases and 2 bases respectively, with 13 bases between them. The CDR3 has 14 amino acids. Germline-derived CDR1 and CDR2 are SGHRS and YFSETQ. CDR3 sequence reads: CASTKLPITDTQYF. CDR3 DNA sequence: TGCGCCAGCACCAAGCTCCCGATCACAGATACGCAGTATTTT. Full variable domain (remainder filled in from reference TRBV5-1 and TRBJ2-3): KAGVTQTPRYLIKTRGQQVTLSCSPISGHRSVSWYQQTPGQGLQFLFEYFSETQRNKGNFPGRFSGRQFSNSRSEMNVSTLELGDSALYLCASTKLPITDTQYFGPGTRLTVL.

The rearrangement joins TRBV13 to TRBJ2-7; 10 nucleotides match TRBD2. Germline values: CDR1 PRHDT, CDR2 FYEKMQ (reference sequence). Trimming took 0 bases from V and 5 from J; bases not matched to a gene: 10. The CDR3 contains 17 residues. In DNA form, the CDR3 reads TGTGCCAGCAGCTTAGGCCCGGCTAGCGGGAGACCCAACGAGCAGTACTTC. Translated, it gives CASSLGPASGRPNEQYF.

This chain links TRBV18 with TRBJ2-1; 9 positions match TRBD2. The CDR3 runs 16 residues. CDR1 and CDR2 from the germline V gene are KGHSH and LQKENI. With V trimmed by 3 bases and J by 6 bases, 9 bases remained unmatched. CDR3 in amino acids: CASSPSVVSGGNEQFF. The CDR3 coding sequence is TGTGCCAGCTCACCTTCAGTGGTTAGCGGGGGCAATGAGCAGTTCTTC.

This clone was seen a handful of times. The chain couples TRBV7-8 to TRBJ1-3; D gene unclear. This CDR3 has 14 residues. V shed 7 bases and J shed 4 bases, with 14 bases lying between them. The germline V gene has CDR1 SGHVS and CDR2 FQNEAQ. CDR3 region: CASTQRGAGNTIYF. The CDR3 DNA reads as TGTGCCAGCACCCAACGGGGTGCAGGAAACACCATATATTTT.

The rearrangement joins TRBV6-5 to TRBJ2-7, with 11 positions matching TRBD1. V shed 6 bases and J 3 bases; nucleotides not matched to a gene: 1. Germline V gene lookup returns CDR1 MNHEY and CDR2 SVGAGI. The CDR3 loop spans 13 amino acids. The CDR3 loop is CASRGQGVYEQYF. The CDR3 DNA follows: TGTGCCAGCAGGGGACAGGGGGTCTACGAGCAGTACTTC.

The rearrangement joins TRBV5-5 to TRBJ2-3; TRBD2 agrees at 7 bases. Germline assignment: CDR1 SGHKS and CDR2 YYEKEE (reference sequence). This CDR3 region has 17 residues. Trimming removed 4 bases from V and 3 bases from J; junction bases left unmatched: 14. CDR3 in amino acids: CASSLLDLADWTDTQYF. Written as DNA, the CDR3 is TGTGCCAGCAGCCTCCTGGACCTAGCGGATTGGACAGATACGCAGTATTTT.

The V and J genes are TRBV10-2 and TRBJ1-6; perhaps TRBD1 as D (6 bases). V was cut by 5 bases and J by 8 bases, with 7 bases left in between. Per the germline V gene, CDR1 is WSHSY and CDR2 is SAAADI. The CDR3 length is 12 residues. The CDR3 loop reads CASSRGDSPLHF. The DNA for the CDR3 is TGCGCCAGCAGTAGGGGGGATTCACCCCTCCACTTT.

The gene calls are TRBV11-2 and TRBJ2-1; a weak D match, TRBD2 (5 bases). V dropped 5 bases and J dropped 4 bases, with 12 bases sitting between them. The CDR3 is made up of 14 amino acids. Germline-derived CDR1 and CDR2 are SGHAT and FQNNGV. The CDR3 is CASSQGGSYNEQFF. CDR3 nucleotide sequence: TGTGCCAGCAGCCAAGGAGGCTCATACAATGAGCAGTTCTTC.